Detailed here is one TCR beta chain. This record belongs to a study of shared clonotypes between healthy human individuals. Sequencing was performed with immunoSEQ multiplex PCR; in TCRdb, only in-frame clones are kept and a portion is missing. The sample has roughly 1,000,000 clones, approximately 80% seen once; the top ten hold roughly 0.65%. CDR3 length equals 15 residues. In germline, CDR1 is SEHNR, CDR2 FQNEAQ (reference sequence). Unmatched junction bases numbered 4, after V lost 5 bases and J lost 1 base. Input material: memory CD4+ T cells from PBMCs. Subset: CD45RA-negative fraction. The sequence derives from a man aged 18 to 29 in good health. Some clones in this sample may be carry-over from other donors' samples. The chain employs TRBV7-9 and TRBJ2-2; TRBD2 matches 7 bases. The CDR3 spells CASSVLAVNTGELFF. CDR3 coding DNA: TGTGCCAGCAGCGTCCTAGCGGTGAACACCGGGGAGCTGTTTTTT.